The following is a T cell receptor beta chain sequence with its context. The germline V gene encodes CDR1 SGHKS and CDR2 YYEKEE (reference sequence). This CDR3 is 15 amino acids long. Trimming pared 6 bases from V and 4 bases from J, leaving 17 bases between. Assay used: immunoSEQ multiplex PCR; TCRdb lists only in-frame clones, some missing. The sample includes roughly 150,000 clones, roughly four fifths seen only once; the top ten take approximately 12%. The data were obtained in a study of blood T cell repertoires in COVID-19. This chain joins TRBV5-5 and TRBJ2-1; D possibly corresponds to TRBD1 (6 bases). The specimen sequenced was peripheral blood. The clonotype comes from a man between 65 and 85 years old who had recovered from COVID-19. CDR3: CASNNREKTYNEQFF. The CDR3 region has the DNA TGTGCCAGCAACAACAGGGAGAAAACGTACAATGAGCAGTTCTTC. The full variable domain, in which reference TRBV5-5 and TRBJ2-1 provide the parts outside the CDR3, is DAGVTQSPTHLIKTRGQQVTLRCSPISGHKSVSWYQQVLGQGPQFIFQYYEKEERGRGNFPDRFSARQFPNYSSELNVNALLLGDSALYLCASNNREKTYNEQFFGPGTRLTVL.